These 18 T cell receptor beta chains originate from one sample sequenced in a study of blood T cell repertoires in COVID-19. TCRdb keeps only in-frame clones here, not all; method: immunoSEQ multiplex PCR. The table records approximately 260,000 clones, nearly 90% of them present only once. Sequencing used peripheral blood. These receptors originate from a woman aged 35 to 49 who had recovered from COVID-19.

This chain links TRBV6-5 with TRBJ1-5, with unresolved D. Germline V lookup: CDR1 MNHEY, CDR2 SVGAGI. The CDR3 totals 15 residues. The V end lost 7 bases, the J end lost 4 bases, and 17 bases lay between the germline ends. CDR3 nucleotide sequence: TGTGCCAGCACCCTAGGAGAGGTATGGAATCAGCCCCAGCATTTT. This translates into CASTLGEVWNQPQHF.

This chain joins TRBV3-1 (or the pseudogene TRBV3-2) and TRBJ2-7; D is possibly TRBD1 (5 bases). The CDR3 runs to 15 residues. V lost 2 bases, J lost 3 bases, and 14 bases lay in between. Germline loops: CDR1 LGHDT, CDR2 YNNKEL (reference sequence). The CDR3 region is CASSQNLGLIYEQYF. In DNA, the CDR3 is TGTGCCAGCAGCCAAAATTTGGGGCTAATCTACGAGCAGTACTTC.

The chain couples TRBV25-1 to TRBJ2-7; tentatively, D is TRBD1 (6 bases). Trimming took off 4 bases at V and 0 bases at J, with 19 bases between the two ends. The CDR3 consists of 17 residues. Germline V lookup: CDR1 MGHDK, CDR2 SYGVNS. CDR3 sequence reads: CASSVGHGQRLSYEQYV. For the CDR3, the DNA is TGTGCCAGCAGTGTCGGACATGGACAGCGTCTCTCCTACGAGCAGTACGTC.

V usage is TRBV5-4 and J usage is TRBJ1-3; 9 bases line up with TRBD1. Germline V lookup: CDR1 SGHNT, CDR2 YYREEE (reference sequence). Trimming at V came to 2 bases and at J to 4 bases, leaving 7 bases not matched to a gene. This CDR3 region has 16 residues. As DNA, the CDR3 is TGTGCCAGCAGCTTTTTCGGGGACAGGGAAGGAAACACCATATATTTT. Translating gives CASSFFGDREGNTIYF.

This clone has more than one count but fewer than ten. The chain joins TRBV10-1 to TRBJ2-3; the match to TRBD2 covers 9 bases. Germline CDR1 WNHNN, CDR2 SYGVQD (reference sequence). Losses at the gene ends were 8 bases for V and 2 bases for J; bases not matched to a gene: 5. This CDR3 comprises 14 residues. This chain's CDR3 is CASWSGGFTDTQYF. The DNA for the CDR3 is TGCGCCAGCTGGAGCGGGGGGTTCACAGATACGCAGTATTTT.

V usage is TRBV19 and J usage is TRBJ1-2; 8 bases agree with TRBD1. Germline V CDR1 and CDR2: LNHDA, SQIVND (reference sequence). The CDR3 extends over 14 amino acids. V trimming: 3 bases; J trimming: 7 bases; junction bases outside the gene matches: 7. CDR3 bases: TGTGCCAGTAGTATTCGGCAGGGGGCTTCTGGCTACACCTTC. This encodes CASSIRQGASGYTF.

The rearrangement joins TRBV5-1 to TRBJ1-2, with D maybe TRBD1 (6 bases). The V and J ends lost 4 bases and 8 bases respectively, with 15 bases between them. This CDR3 region has 13 residues. In germline, CDR1 is SGHRS, CDR2 YFSETQ. The CDR3 DNA follows: TGCGCCAGCAGCCGAGGGGGTATCGGAGGCTACACCTTC. Protein product: CASSRGGIGGYTF.

This rearrangement joins TRBV30 to TRBJ2-1, with D hard to call. V was pared by 1 base and J by 4 bases, with 5 bases between. The length of the CDR3 is 12 residues. In germline, CDR1 is GTSNPN, CDR2 SVGIG (reference sequence). CDR3 sequence reads: CAWSEQYNEQFF. CDR3 coding DNA: TGTGCCTGGAGTGAACAGTACAATGAGCAGTTCTTC.

The V and J genes are TRBV21-1 and TRBJ2-5; TRBD2, the table's D call, was not compared with the DNA. TRBV21-1 is designated a pseudogene. The CDR3 consists of 16 residues. This CDR3 is CASSKGWRGGQETQYF. For the CDR3, the DNA is TGTGCCAGCAGCAAAGGTTGGCGGGGGGGCCAAGAGACCCAGTACTTC.

The chain couples TRBV11-2 to TRBJ1-6; no clear D. CDR3 length equals 13 residues. V was trimmed by 3 bases and J by 9 bases, leaving 9 bases between them. Germline V gene data show CDR1 as SGHAT and CDR2 as FQNNGV. CDR3 amino acids: CASSLEILSPLHF. CDR3 bases: TGTGCCAGCAGCTTGGAGATTCTTTCACCCCTCCACTTT.

V and J are TRBV15 and TRBJ1-2, with TRBD1 identical over 9 bases. Germline V gene sequence: CDR1 LNHNV, CDR2 YYDKDF (reference sequence). The CDR3 sequence is 16 residues long. J gave up 4 bases and V 5 bases, and 11 bases lay outside the gene matches. The CDR3 DNA is TGTGCCACCAGCTTGGTGGGGACAGGGCGGTCCTATGGCTACACCTTC. Translation: CATSLVGTGRSYGYTF. The whole variable domain, remainder taken from reference TRBV15 and TRBJ1-2, is DAMVIQNPRYQVTQFGKPVTLSCSQTLNHNVMYWYQQKSSQAPKLLFHYYDKDFNNEADTPDNFQSRRPNTSFCFLDIRSPGLGDTAMYLCATSLVGTGRSYGYTFGSGTRLTVV.

The chain carries TRBV10-3 and TRBJ2-1, with D possibly being TRBD2 (5 bases). Trimming took off 3 bases at V and 1 base at J, with 22 bases between the two ends. This CDR3 has 19 amino acids. CDR1 is ENHRY, CDR2 SYGVKD, per germline. CDR3 sequence (DNA): TGTGCCATCAGTGACCTTGCTTCGCGTTTACGGACTTCCTACAATGAGCAGTTCTTC. As protein: CAISDLASRLRTSYNEQFF.

The count of this clone is one. The rearrangement joins TRBV28 to TRBJ2-4; 10 positions agree with TRBD2. This CDR3 is built from 16 residues. After removal of 6 bases from V and 0 bases from J, the junction contained 5 bases not matched to a gene. Germline CDR1 MDHEN, CDR2 SYDVKM. CDR3 amino acids: CASRGQRGGAKNIQYF. The CDR3 DNA is TGTGCCAGCAGGGGACAGCGGGGGGGAGCCAAAAACATTCAGTACTTC.

The V call is TRBV6-2 or TRBV6-3, the J call TRBJ1-5; no definite D call. The CDR3 spans 17 residues. V lost 2 bases to trimming and J lost 4 bases, with 18 bases between them. Germline V gene data show CDR1 as MNHEY and CDR2 as SVGEGT. The CDR3 nucleotides read TGTGCCAGCAGTTACCCGGAGGCTCCCCTCAAGAATCAGCCCCAGCATTTT. Residues: CASSYPEAPLKNQPQHF.

The chain uses TRBV19 and TRBJ2-3; perhaps TRBD2 as D (6 bases). Germline CDR1 is LNHDA and CDR2 is SQIVND (reference sequence). V was trimmed by 8 bases and J by 5 bases, leaving 20 bases between them. The CDR3 is made up of 15 amino acids. CDR3 sequence (DNA): TGTGCCAGTGCCCCCTTTTCGGGAGAACTAGATACGCAGTATTTT. Residues: CASAPFSGELDTQYF.

The J gene is TRBJ1-3, the V gene TRBV5-5, with TRBD1 matching over 7 bases. V trimming: 3 bases; J trimming: 1 base; junction bases outside the gene matches: 10. Germline loops: CDR1 SGHKS, CDR2 YYEKEE (reference sequence). This CDR3 region has 17 residues. CDR3 amino acids: CASSWTPQGRSGNTIYF. As DNA, the CDR3 is TGTGCCAGCAGCTGGACTCCACAGGGGAGGTCTGGAAACACCATATATTTT.

In the case of this clone: At one end, the junction sequence differs from germline, possibly due to a read error. The chain uses TRBV12-5 and TRBJ2-5; the match to TRBD1 covers 9 bases. The CDR3 spans 13 residues. CDR1 and CDR2 from the germline V gene are LGHNT and FRNRAP. The CDR3 region is CATQTGGQQTQYF. Here the CDR3 DNA reads TGTGCTACGCAAACAGGGGGCCAACAGACCCAGTACTTC. Looking up the rest from reference TRBV12-5 and TRBJ2-5 gives the full variable domain: DARVTQTPRHKVTEMGQEVTMRCQPILGHNTVFWYRQTMMQGLELLAYFRNRAPLDDSGMPKDRFSAEMPDATLATLKIQPSEPRDSAVYFCATQTGGQQTQYFGPGTRLLVL.

The chain recombines TRBV30 with TRBJ1-2; 7 bases agree with TRBD1. The CDR3 sequence is 14 residues long. The ends lost 0 bases at V and 7 bases at J; junction bases unmatched: 8. The germline V gene encodes CDR1 GTSNPN and CDR2 SVGIG (reference sequence). The CDR3 coding sequence is TGTGCCTGGAGTGTCAAGGGGGCCCTCTTTGGCTACACCTTC. Translated, it gives CAWSVKGALFGYTF.